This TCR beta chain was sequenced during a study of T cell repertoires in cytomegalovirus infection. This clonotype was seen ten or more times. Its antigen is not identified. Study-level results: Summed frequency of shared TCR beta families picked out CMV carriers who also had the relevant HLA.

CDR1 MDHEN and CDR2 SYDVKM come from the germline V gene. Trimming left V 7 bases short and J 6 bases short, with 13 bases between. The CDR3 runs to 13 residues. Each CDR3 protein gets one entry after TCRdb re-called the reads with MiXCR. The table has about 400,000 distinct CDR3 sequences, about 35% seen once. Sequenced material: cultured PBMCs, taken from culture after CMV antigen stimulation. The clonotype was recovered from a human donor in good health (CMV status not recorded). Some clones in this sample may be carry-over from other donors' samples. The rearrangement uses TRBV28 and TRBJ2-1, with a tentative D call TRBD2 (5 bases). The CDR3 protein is CASTRRVPNEQFF. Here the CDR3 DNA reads TGTGCCAGCACCCGGCGGGTACCCAATGAGCAGTTCTTC.